Listed here is a single T cell receptor (beta chain). The antigen remains unidentified. These data belong to a study of T cells after yellow fever vaccination. The study, taken as a whole, reports: A weaker but faster secondary response was observed, peaking on day 5 versus 15. The study re-detected most primary-vaccination clones after the booster (96% CD4, almost 90% CD8).

The TCR cDNA carried a universal primer site and UMIs from 5'RACE template switching. One entry per CDR3 protein, called by TCRdb with MiXCR from the 5' RACE reads. Of some 120,000 distinct CDR3 sequences listed, 13% to 15% are singletons. This specimen was CD8+ T cells sorted from PBMCs, taken 5 days after the yellow fever booster vaccination. The TCR sequence derives from a man younger than 35 who received the YFV17D yellow fever vaccine.

CDR3 sequence: CASSLSRGLISVAYGYTF. The DNA for the CDR3 is TGTGCCAGCAGCCTTAGCCGGGGGCTTATAAGCGTCGCCTATGGCTACACCTTC. The chain uses TRBV7-2 and TRBJ1-2; a weak D match, TRBD1 (6 bases). V was shortened by 5 bases and J by 4 bases, with 26 bases between the two germline ends. This CDR3 contains 18 residues. CDR1 SGHTA and CDR2 FQGNSA come from the germline V gene.